A single sample is the source of the 19 T cell receptor beta chains below, sequenced in a study of beta chain features in type 1 diabetes. These receptors lack a known antigen. Of the isolated RNA, all was reverse transcribed, and so the sequenced material was expressed TCRB transcripts. Profiling relied on immunoSEQ multiplex PCR, and the TCRdb table lists in-frame clones only, not all of them. This sample has fewer than 350,000 clones, with around 16% found just once. Study-wide findings and caveats: People with Type 1 diabetes carried modestly yet significantly shorter TCRB CDR3s in all four CD4+ subsets.

Material for sequencing was naive CD4+ T cells from blood. These receptors came from a man between 18 and 29 years old with type 1 diabetes.

This clone was counted a few times. The V gene is TRBV18, the J gene TRBJ2-7, with 12 bases that match TRBD2. The germline gives CDR1 KGHSH, CDR2 LQKENI. The CDR3 spans 15 residues. J gave up 5 bases and V 5 bases, and 7 bases lay outside the gene matches. The CDR3 sequence: CASSSGLAGIDEQYF. CDR3 sequence (DNA): TGTGCCAGCTCATCCGGACTAGCGGGAATAGACGAGCAGTACTTC.

This clone was counted between two and nine times. This rearrangement joins TRBV7-2 to TRBJ2-5, with 9 bases matching TRBD2. Losses at the gene ends were 2 bases for V and 5 bases for J; bases not matched to a gene: 6. This CDR3 region has 15 residues. Germline V gene data show CDR1 as SGHTA and CDR2 as FQGNSA. CDR3 in DNA: TGTGCCAGCAGCTTACTCAGCGGGGGGAGGGAGACCCAGTACTTC. It yields the protein CASSLLSGGRETQYF. The full variable domain, rest sourced from reference TRBV7-2 and TRBJ2-5, is GAGVSQSPSNKVTEKGKDVELRCDPISGHTALYWYRQSLGQGLEFLIYFQGNSAPDKSGLPSDRFSAERTGGSVSTLTIQRTQQEDSAVYLCASSLLSGGRETQYFGPGTRLLVL.

The chain joins TRBV27 to TRBJ2-1; 12 bases are shared with TRBD1. Germline assignment: CDR1 MNHEY and CDR2 SMNVEV (reference sequence). The V and J ends lost 6 bases and 10 bases, in that order; junction bases with no gene match: 7. The CDR3 length is 14 residues. The CDR3 region has the DNA TGTGCCAGCAGCTGGGACAGGGGGCTCGTCGAGCAGTTCTTC. It encodes CASSWDRGLVEQFF.

The J gene is TRBJ2-7, the V gene TRBV28; a possible D gene is TRBD1 (6 bases). Germline V gives CDR1 MDHEN, CDR2 SYDVKM. The CDR3 sequence is 17 residues long. With 4 bases removed from V and 3 bases from J, the gap between germline ends came to 22 bases. The CDR3 region has the DNA TGTGCCAGCAGTTCTCCCCCCCGGGACAATGGGGGCTACGAGCAGTACTTC. It encodes CASSSPPRDNGGYEQYF.

The DNA for the CDR3 is TGTGCCAGCAGCGACGGAGTGGCCCAGTACTTC. Translation gives CASSDGVAQYF. V and J are TRBV6-5 and TRBJ2-5; no definite D call. V was cut by 6 bases and J by 9 bases, with 11 bases left in between. Germline CDR1 MNHEY, CDR2 SVGAGI. CDR3 length: 11 amino acids.

This clone came up a few times. This sequence joins TRBV5-1 and TRBJ2-1; TRBD2 matches at 13 bases. This CDR3 is 18 amino acids long. Germline CDR1 SGHRS, CDR2 YFSETQ. J lost 3 bases, V lost 5 bases, and 11 bases had no gene match. This CDR3 reads CASRRMGLAGPNYNEQFF. Written as DNA, the CDR3 is TGCGCCAGCAGAAGAATGGGACTAGCGGGACCTAACTACAATGAGCAGTTCTTC.

The rearrangement joins TRBV10-3 to TRBJ1-1, with unresolved D. The V end was cut by 3 bases, the J end by 7 bases, with 12 bases between. The CDR3 length is 13 residues. Germline values: CDR1 ENHRY, CDR2 SYGVKD. The CDR3 sequence: CAISERGGDEAFF. CDR3 nucleotides: TGTGCCATCAGTGAACGGGGAGGCGATGAAGCTTTCTTT.

The chain couples TRBV10-3 to TRBJ2-7; 9 bases align to TRBD1. The CDR3 runs to 15 residues. Germline lookup yields CDR1 ENHRY and CDR2 SYGVKD. V dropped 3 bases and J dropped 4; count of bases not matched to a gene: 7. CDR3 sequence (DNA): TGTGCCATCAGTGATCTAGGGACAGGGATATACGAGCAGTACTTC. Protein product: CAISDLGTGIYEQYF.

There are a few counts of this clone. The chain uses TRBV7-6 and TRBJ2-5, with D perhaps matching TRBD2 (5 bases). The CDR3 runs to 13 residues. Germline lookup yields CDR1 SGHVS and CDR2 FNYEAQ. V was pared by 2 bases and J by 5 bases, with 9 bases between. The chain's CDR3 is CASSLFGGETQYF. The CDR3 nucleotides read TGTGCCAGCAGCTTATTCGGCGGGGAGACCCAGTACTTC.

There are a few counts of this clone. The rearrangement uses TRBV23-1 and TRBJ2-1; 9 nucleotides align to TRBD1. TRBV23-1 is recorded as an ORF, its role being uncertain. V lost 0 bases, J lost 9 bases, and 6 bases stayed unmatched. The CDR3 loop spans 15 amino acids. The CDR3 DNA is TGCGCCAGCAGTCAATCGGGGACAGGGTATGGTGAGCAGTTCTTC. Translating gives CASSQSGTGYGEQFF.

The chain recombines TRBV5-1 with TRBJ2-3, with 7 bases aligning to TRBD1. This CDR3 is built from 16 residues. V shed 0 bases, J shed 0 bases, and the junction held 4 bases outside the gene matches. CDR1 SGHRS and CDR2 YFSETQ come from the germline V gene. The CDR3 sequence: CASSLEGAVSTDTQYF. DNA of the CDR3: TGCGCCAGCAGCTTGGAGGGGGCCGTTAGCACAGATACGCAGTATTTT.

The sample holds many counts of this clone. The V call is TRBV4-3, the J call TRBJ2-1; TRBD2 matches at 7 bases. Losses at the gene ends were 5 bases for V and 7 bases for J; bases not matched to a gene: 8. This CDR3 region has 14 residues. The V gene's germline CDR1 is LGHNA and CDR2 YSLEER. CDR3: CASSERDYPNEQFF. The CDR3 nucleotides are TGCGCCAGCAGCGAACGGGACTACCCTAATGAGCAGTTCTTC.

This clone showed up just a few times. This chain uses TRBV5-1 with TRBJ2-7, with a possible D match to TRBD2 (6 bases). Germline CDR1 is SGHRS and CDR2 is YFSETQ. Trimming removed 1 base at V and 1 base at J, with 9 bases between. The CDR3 covers 14 residues. Here the CDR3 reads CASSLTSPSYEQYF. The CDR3 nucleotides are TGCGCCAGCAGCTTGACTAGCCCATCCTACGAGCAGTACTTC.

This clone appeared a few times. The gene calls are TRBV9 and TRBJ2-2, with 10 bases matching TRBD2. V was pared by 6 bases and J by 4 bases, with 9 bases of the junction left unmatched. This CDR3 is 16 amino acids long. Germline V gene lookup returns CDR1 SGDLS and CDR2 YYNGEE. The CDR3 loop is CASNSHASGGTGELFF. CDR3 nucleotide sequence: TGTGCCAGCAACTCCCACGCTAGCGGGGGCACCGGGGAGCTGTTTTTT.

CDR3 sequence: CASSVVAWTSGGGGETQYF. The CDR3 DNA sequence: TGTGCCAGCAGCGTAGTTGCTTGGACTAGCGGGGGAGGCGGAGAGACCCAGTACTTC. The chain couples TRBV9 to TRBJ2-5; 13 bases map to TRBD2. Trimming removed 0 bases from V and 4 bases from J; junction bases left unmatched: 12. Germline values: CDR1 SGDLS, CDR2 YYNGEE. The CDR3 extends over 19 amino acids.

This clone turned up a few times. The rearrangement joins TRBV5-1 to TRBJ2-2; the D gene is possibly TRBD2 (6 bases). Trimming took off 1 base at V and 4 bases at J, with 17 bases between the two ends. Per the germline V gene, CDR1 is SGHRS and CDR2 is YFSETQ. The CDR3 has 17 amino acids. CDR3 region: CASSLRTNAGGTGELFF. The CDR3 nucleotides read TGCGCCAGCAGCTTGCGGACTAACGCGGGTGGCACCGGGGAGCTGTTTTTT. The full variable domain, rest sourced from reference TRBV5-1 and TRBJ2-2, is KAGVTQTPRYLIKTRGQQVTLSCSPISGHRSVSWYQQTPGQGLQFLFEYFSETQRNKGNFPGRFSGRQFSNSRSEMNVSTLELGDSALYLCASSLRTNAGGTGELFFGEGSRLTVL.

This chain joins TRBV7-9 and TRBJ2-7; D unresolved. This CDR3 region has 13 residues. Germline-derived CDR1 and CDR2 are SEHNR and FQNEAQ (reference sequence). Between the trimmed V and J ends, which lost 5 bases and 0 bases, there was a span of 8 bases. This chain's CDR3 is CASSLFPSYEQYF. The CDR3 DNA reads TGTGCCAGCAGCCTATTCCCCTCCTACGAGCAGTACTTC.

This clone was detected only a few times. CDR3 sequence: CASSPGLAQETQYF. The CDR3 DNA reads TGTGCCAGTAGCCCGGGACTAGCTCAAGAGACCCAGTACTTC. J is TRBJ2-5 and V is TRBV19, with TRBD2 identical over 9 bases. The CDR3 sequence is 14 residues long. The V gene end was trimmed by 6 bases and the J gene end by 2 bases; junction bases not matched to a gene: 4. The germline V gene encodes CDR1 LNHDA and CDR2 SQIVND (reference sequence).

This clone was detected only a few times. The V gene is TRBV6-1, the J gene TRBJ2-7; D perhaps matches TRBD1 (5 bases). Germline V gives CDR1 MNHNS, CDR2 SASEGT. The CDR3 consists of 14 residues. Trimming removed 6 bases from V and 4 bases from J, with 16 bases in between. The CDR3 spells CASSLDDRPYEQYF. The CDR3 region has the DNA TGTGCCAGCAGCCTCGATGACAGACCTTACGAGCAGTACTTC.